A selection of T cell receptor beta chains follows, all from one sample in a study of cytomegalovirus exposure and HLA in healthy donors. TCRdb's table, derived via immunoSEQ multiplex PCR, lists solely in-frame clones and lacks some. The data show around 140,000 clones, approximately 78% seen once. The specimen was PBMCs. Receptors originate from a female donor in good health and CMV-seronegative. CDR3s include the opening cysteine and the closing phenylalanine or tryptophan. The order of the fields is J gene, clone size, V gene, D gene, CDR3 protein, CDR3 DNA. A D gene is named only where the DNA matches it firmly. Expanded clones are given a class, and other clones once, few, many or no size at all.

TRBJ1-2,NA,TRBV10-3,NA,CAISELEVDGYTF,TGTGCCATCAGTGAGTTGGAGGTCGATGGCTACACCTTC
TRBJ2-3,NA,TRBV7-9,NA,CASSSGADTQYF,TGTGCCAGCAGCTCCGGGGCAGATACGCAGTATTTT
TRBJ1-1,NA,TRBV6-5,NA,CASSYSLETEAFF,TGTGCCAGCAGTTACTCCTTGGAGACTGAAGCTTTCTTT
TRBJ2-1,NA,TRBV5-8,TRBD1,CASSQGQGRYNEQFF,TGTGCCAGCAGCCAAGGACAGGGTAGATACAATGAGCAGTTCTTC
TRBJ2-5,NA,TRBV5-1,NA,CASSNGMLQETQYF,TGCGCCAGCAGCAATGGCATGCTCCAAGAGACCCAGTACTTC
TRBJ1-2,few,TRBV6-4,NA,CASSDSVGGYGYTF,TGTGCCAGCAGTGACTCCGTCGGGGGATATGGCTACACCTTC
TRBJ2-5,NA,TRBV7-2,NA,CASSHRGIQETQYF,TGTGCCAGCAGCCATCGGGGGATACAAGAGACCCAGTACTTC
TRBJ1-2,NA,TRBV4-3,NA,CASSQQTGVYGYPF,TGCGCCAGCAGCCAGCAGACAGGAGTCTATGGCTACCCCTTC
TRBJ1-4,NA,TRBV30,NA,CAWSFDRRNEKLFF,TGTGCCTGGTCCTTTGATCGGCGGAATGAAAAACTGTTTTTT
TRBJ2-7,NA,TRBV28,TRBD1,CASSPPPRDRGITYEQYF,TGTGCCAGCAGCCCACCCCCACGGGACAGGGGTATAACCTACGAGCAGTACTTC
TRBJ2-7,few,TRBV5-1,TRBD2,CASSPALAGVEQYF,TGCGCCAGCAGCCCGGCACTAGCGGGAGTCGAGCAGTACTTC
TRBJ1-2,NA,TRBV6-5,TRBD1,CASSKTQGADGYTF,TGTGCCAGCAGTAAAACACAGGGGGCGGATGGCTACACCTTC
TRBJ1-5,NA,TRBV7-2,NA,CASSLLRDQPQHF,TGTGCCAGCAGCTTATTGAGAGATCAGCCCCAGCATTTT
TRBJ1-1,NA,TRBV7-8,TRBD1,CASSLVPTGGFTEAFF,TGTGCCAGCAGCTTGGTACCGACAGGGGGCTTTACTGAAGCTTTCTTT
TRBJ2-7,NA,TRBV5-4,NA,CASSSTGSTYEQYF,TGTGCCAGCAGCTCAACAGGATCCACCTACGAGCAGTACTTC
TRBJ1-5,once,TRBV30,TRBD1,CAWGTGDGQPQHF,TGTGCCTGGGGTACAGGGGACGGTCAGCCCCAGCATTTT
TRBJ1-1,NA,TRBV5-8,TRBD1,CASSLGDRPVGTEAFF,TGTGCCAGCAGCTTGGGGGACAGGCCAGTCGGCACTGAAGCTTTCTTT
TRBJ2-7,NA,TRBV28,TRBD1,CASSLVGQGDYEQYF,TGTGCCAGCAGTTTAGTGGGACAGGGGGACTACGAGCAGTACTTC
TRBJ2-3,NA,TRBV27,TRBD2,CASRVLLAGGTDTQYF,TGTGCCAGCAGGGTCCTACTAGCGGGGGGCACAGATACGCAGTATTTT
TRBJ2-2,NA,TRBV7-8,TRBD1,CASTPGGTGELFF,TGTGCCAGCACCCCAGGGGGCACCGGGGAGCTGTTTTTT